This T cell receptor beta chain was profiled in a study of Graves' ophthalmopathy and Graves' hyperthyroidism. Study in general: Ophthalmopathy not arising within 18 months of follow-up defined hyperthyroidism as stable. General study findings and limits: Distinction of ophthalmopathy from stable hyperthyroidism by a 13-signature model reached nearly 90% sensitivity and about 80% specificity.

Transcripts of RNA were the source for amplifying TCR beta CDR3 regions. An initial RT-PCR round employing HTBI primers preceded a second-round multiplex PCR. From the multiplex PCR reads, TCRdb called clonotypes with MiXCR, one entry per CDR3 protein. Among about 1.1 million distinct CDR3 sequences, 35% to 45% were seen once, and the ten largest hold roughly 10%. Comments on this clonotype: No antigen is known for it.

Excluded were patients with other autoimmune diseases, uncontrolled infections, pregnancy or lactation. Establishment of the diagnosis relied upon clinical symptoms, serum thyroxine, TRAb, thyroid ultrasound and orbital computed tomography. CDR1 and CDR2 (germline): ENHRY, SYGVKD. The CDR3 extends over 11 amino acids. The V end was cut by 4 bases, the J end by 4 bases, with 5 bases between. The sample consisted of peripheral blood or thyroid tissue (not recorded which). The chain joins TRBV10-3 to TRBJ2-7; D uncertain. The receptor's source is an adult man with Graves' hyperthyroidism. The CDR3 coding sequence is TGTGCCATCAGTGTGGATTACGAGCAGTACTTC. It codes for CAISVDYEQYF.